This T cell receptor beta chain was profiled in a study of blood T cell repertoires in COVID-19. V lost 2 bases and J 4 bases, leaving 17 bases between the germline ends. CDR1 and CDR2 from the germline V gene are SGHRS and YFSETQ. This CDR3 is built from 16 residues. Sequencing was performed with immunoSEQ multiplex PCR; in TCRdb, only in-frame clones are kept and a portion is missing. The sample has under 200,000 clones; more than 65% are singletons. The sequence was collected from a woman aged 55-70 years with COVID-19, enrolled during active disease. The genes are TRBV5-1 and TRBJ2-3; perhaps TRBD1 as D (5 bases). Sequenced input: peripheral blood. CDR3 nucleotide sequence: TGCGCCAGCAGCTTTGAGGCGGTAGGGGATTCAGATACGCAGTATTTT. It translates to CASSFEAVGDSDTQYF. The full variable domain, its missing parts supplied by reference TRBV5-1 and TRBJ2-3, is KAGVTQTPRYLIKTRGQQVTLSCSPISGHRSVSWYQQTPGQGLQFLFEYFSETQRNKGNFPGRFSGRQFSNSRSEMNVSTLELGDSALYLCASSFEAVGDSDTQYFGPGTRLTVL.